This T cell receptor (beta chain) was identified during a study of OX40 agonist ivuxolimab in advanced cancers. About the study: With ivuxolimab, an agonistic anti-OX40 (CD134) antibody, patients were treated. Dose-escalation patients had hepatocellular carcinoma, melanoma, renal cell or head and neck cancer.

Worth noting for this clone: Its matching antigen is unknown.

Whole-study results and caveats: Dose levels from 0.1 to 3.0 mg/kg saw CD4+ and CD8+ blood T cells expand clonally by week 6. With doses of 0.1-3.0 mg/kg, partial responders showed among the lowest clonal expansion.

V was cut by 4 bases and J by 5 bases, with 18 bases left in between. The CDR3 extends over 16 amino acids. Looked up from germline, CDR1 is SEHNR and CDR2 is FQNEAQ (reference sequence). Libraries were prepared by immunoSEQ multiplex PCR; TCRdb keeps only in-frame clonotypes and omits some of them. The table shows around 73,000 clones, with over 80% occurring only once. The source was CD4+ or CD8+ T cells sorted from blood, collected in a trial of the OX40 agonist ivuxolimab. The genes are TRBV7-9 and TRBJ2-1; D possibly corresponds to TRBD1 (6 bases). The clonotype was recovered from an adult with an advanced solid tumor such as melanoma, head and neck, liver or kidney cancer. The CDR3 loop is CASSSSRDTYNNEQFF. The CDR3, as DNA: TGTGCCAGCAGCTCGTCCCGGGACACTTACAACAATGAGCAGTTCTTC.